The rows below give T cell receptor beta chains drawn from one sample of a study of cytomegalovirus exposure and HLA in healthy donors. Sequencing used immunoSEQ multiplex PCR; TCRdb keeps in-frame clones, though not all of them. Of 100,000 or so clones listed, 84% were seen once; the top ten hold 2.1%. The sample was PBMCs. The receptors come from a young man in good health and CMV-seronegative. The conserved cysteine and the conserved F or W are not part of the CDR3 here. The size field is filled for only some rows; it gives once, few, many or a size class.

v_call,clone_size,j_call,cdr3_aa
TRBV6-5,-,TRBJ2-1,ASTSGTSGSNEQF
TRBV19,-,TRBJ2-1,ASSSTQGGEQF
TRBV29-1,-,TRBJ1-5,SVAPGVGQPQH
TRBV6-6,-,TRBJ2-1,ASSPSGRQYNEQF
TRBV5-6,-,TRBJ2-1,ASSLLIASGQESNNEQF
TRBV11-2,-,TRBJ1-4,ASNIRGQGTRKEKLF
TRBV6-5,-,TRBJ2-7,ASSQGLASEQY
TRBV19,-,TRBJ1-1,ASIRTDRNTEAF
TRBV5-4,-,TRBJ2-1,ASSGRVTSGNNEQF
TRBV16,-,TRBJ1-5,ASSEGQGGNQPQH
TRBV28,-,TRBJ2-7,ASQGGYEQY
TRBV15,-,TRBJ2-4,ATSRSSGLGGKNIQY
TRBV27,-,TRBJ2-7,ASSFQTGTAYEQY
TRBV28,-,TRBJ2-2,ASRRGSGTGELF
TRBV15,-,TRBJ1-4,ATSRDRVWRGEKLF
TRBV5-5,-,TRBJ1-1,ASSSDSLDEAF
TRBV30,-,TRBJ1-3,AWSVVDRIGNTIY
TRBV7-9,-,TRBJ2-7,ASSILAGGPSYEQY
TRBV7-9,-,TRBJ2-3,ASSSGTSGSADTQY
TRBV7-7,-,TRBJ2-7,ASSLERGSSYEQY
TRBV6-5,-,TRBJ2-3,ASSFSGASTDTQY
TRBV4-2,-,TRBJ2-3,ASSHMSGDTQY
TRBV10-2,-,TRBJ2-7,ASIGRDREQY
TRBV13,-,TRBJ1-4,ASRLQGEGEKLF
TRBV7-9,-,TRBJ1-3,ASSLLGTGSGNTIY
TRBV15,-,TRBJ2-7,ATSSQLGNRAGYEQY
TRBV10-1,-,TRBJ2-5,ASSQGGTGETQY
TRBV28,-,TRBJ1-2,ASSLVGGLGRNYGYT
TRBV6-5,once,TRBJ1-5,ASGSGGSNQPQH
TRBV2,-,TRBJ2-2,AVIQAGLNTGELF
TRBV6-5,once,TRBJ1-5,ASSTTGGNQPQH
TRBV30,-,TRBJ1-4,AWSSEGQANEKLF
TRBV9,-,TRBJ1-2,ASSVGTGGFGYT
TRBV5-1,-,TRBJ1-1,ASQVQGNTEAF
TRBV6-4,few,TRBJ2-3,ASSVEQGHTDTQY
TRBV25-1,-,TRBJ1-5,ASSGGVGNQPQH
TRBV27,-,TRBJ2-1,ASRAGGGRNEQF